The 13 T cell receptor beta chains below come from one sample, sequenced in a study of a mutant IDH1 vaccine in newly diagnosed glioma. Which antigens these TCRs recognize remains unknown. Specified time point: week 23, last vaccination. Every vaccine dose comprised 300 ug of mutant IDH1 20-mer peptide plus topical imiquimod. Data came from immunoSEQ multiplex PCR; TCRdb stores just in-frame clones and leaves some out. The table records 65,000 or so clones, about 88% of them present only once. This specimen was PBMCs, taken from a glioma patient whose treatment included an IDH1 peptide vaccine. Receptor source: a man aged 25 to 40 with glioma.

This rearrangement joins TRBV9 to TRBJ1-6; weak D call: TRBD1 (5 bases). V was pared by 4 bases and J by 10 bases, with 15 bases between. The CDR3 covers 14 residues. CDR1 is SGDLS and CDR2 is YYNGEE in the germline V gene. CDR3 sequence: CASSSQVQGSPLHF. The CDR3 region has the DNA TGTGCCAGCAGCTCACAGGTACAAGGATCACCCCTCCACTTT.

This rearrangement joins TRBV7-9 to TRBJ2-1, with D perhaps being TRBD1 or TRBD2 (6 bases each). CDR1 is SEHNR and CDR2 is FQNEAQ in the germline V gene (reference sequence). The CDR3 runs 14 residues. V shed 5 bases and J shed 5 bases, with 13 bases lying between them. The CDR3 here is CASSVRGENNEQFF. The CDR3 DNA reads TGTGCCAGCAGCGTTAGGGGGGAGAACAATGAGCAGTTCTTC.

This clone was found once. The rearrangement joins TRBV5-1 to TRBJ2-3, with D possibly being TRBD2 (6 bases). The CDR3 extends over 19 amino acids. Between the trimmed V and J ends, which lost 1 base and 1 base, there was a span of 22 bases. Germline assignment: CDR1 SGHRS and CDR2 YFSETQ. In nucleotides, the CDR3 is TGCGCCAGCAGCTTGTATGCGGGGATCGCCGGGTTCGGCACAGATACGCAGTATTTT. Protein product: CASSLYAGIAGFGTDTQYF.

This sequence joins TRBV29-1 and TRBJ2-5, with TRBD1 matching over 9 bases. Trimming took 7 bases from V and 4 from J; bases not matched to a gene: 10. The germline V gene encodes CDR1 SQVTM and CDR2 ANQGSEA. This CDR3 contains 14 residues. The CDR3 DNA is TGCAGCGCCGCGGGGACAGGGCTGCGAGAGACCCAGTACTTC. Amino acid sequence: CSAAGTGLRETQYF.

This clone showed up just once. The chain uses TRBV7-7 and TRBJ2-5; possibly TRBD1 for D (5 bases). V dropped 1 base and J dropped 5 bases, with 14 bases sitting between them. This CDR3 is 15 amino acids long. Germline assignment: CDR1 SSHAT and CDR2 FNYEAQ (reference sequence). The CDR3 DNA is TGTGCCAGCAGCTTAGGACCAGGAAAGGGGGAGACCCAGTACTTC. Amino acid sequence: CASSLGPGKGETQYF.

The chain recombines TRBV9 with TRBJ2-3; 8 nucleotides agree with TRBD2. There are 15 residues in the CDR3. The germline gives CDR1 SGDLS, CDR2 YYNGEE. Germline trimming cut 0 bases from V and 5 bases from J; bases unmatched to any gene: 5. CDR3 DNA: TGTGCCAGCAGCGTAGCAAGCGGGGGACTAGATACGCAGTATTTT. It is translated as CASSVASGGLDTQYF.

This chain connects TRBV10-2 to TRBJ1-1; no clear D gene. Germline loops: CDR1 WSHSY, CDR2 SAAADI. This CDR3 has 12 residues. The V gene lost 7 bases and the J gene lost 1 base, with 7 bases spanning the gap. The CDR3 sequence is CASIGGNTEAFF. CDR3 sequence (DNA): TGCGCCAGCATAGGAGGGAACACTGAAGCTTTCTTT.

The V gene is TRBV5-1, the J gene TRBJ1-5; D call uncertain. V was cut by 0 bases and J by 0 bases, with 1 base left in between. Germline lookup yields CDR1 SGHRS and CDR2 YFSETQ. The CDR3 is made up of 13 amino acids. The CDR3 spells CASSLDSNQPQHF. The CDR3 DNA is TGCGCCAGCAGCTTGGATAGCAATCAGCCCCAGCATTTT.

This clone was seen only once. The chain combines TRBV28 with TRBJ1-5; D possibly corresponds to TRBD1 (6 bases). This CDR3 spans 14 amino acids. Germline V gene sequence: CDR1 MDHEN, CDR2 SYDVKM. V was cut by 5 bases and J by 5 bases, with 13 bases left in between. The DNA for the CDR3 is TGTGCCAGCAGTCCACCGGACAGATATCAGCCCCAGCATTTT. Amino acids: CASSPPDRYQPQHF.

This chain links TRBV6-5 with TRBJ1-6; no clear D. With 5 bases removed from V and 7 bases from J, the gap between germline ends came to 9 bases. CDR1 and CDR2 from the germline V gene are MNHEY and SVGAGI. The CDR3 contains 13 residues. CDR3 DNA: TGTGCCAGCAGTGAAAGGGAGAATTCACCCCTCCACTTT. It is translated as CASSERENSPLHF.

CDR3 sequence (DNA): TGCGCCAGCAGCTTGTCTAGCGGGGGATACAATGAGCAGTTCTTC. Its translation: CASSLSSGGYNEQFF. This chain joins TRBV5-1 and TRBJ2-1, with 10 bases matching TRBD2. This CDR3 contains 15 residues. V trimming: 1 base; J trimming: 4 bases; junction bases outside the gene matches: 2. CDR1 is SGHRS and CDR2 is YFSETQ in the germline V gene.

The chain is built from TRBV27 and TRBJ2-1; 7 nucleotides line up with TRBD1. This CDR3 comprises 16 residues. Trimming at V came to 4 bases and at J to 3 bases, leaving 9 bases not matched to a gene. CDR1 is MNHEY, CDR2 SMNVEV, per germline (reference sequence). For the CDR3, the DNA is TGTGCCAGCAGTTCCCCCAGACAGGGAGTCTACAATGAGCAGTTCTTC. Translated: CASSSPRQGVYNEQFF.

The rearrangement links TRBV5-1 to TRBJ1-1; 7 nucleotides line up with TRBD1. V shed 0 bases and J 6 bases; nucleotides not matched to a gene: 5. Germline lookup yields CDR1 SGHRS and CDR2 YFSETQ. The CDR3 totals 14 residues. CDR3 region: CASSLGQGVSEAFF. In DNA form, the CDR3 reads TGCGCCAGCAGCTTGGGACAGGGTGTTTCTGAAGCTTTCTTT.